This T cell receptor beta chain was observed in a study of blood T cell repertoires in COVID-19. Looking at the study overall: Acute and convalescent COVID-19 specimens originated in the United States, Italy and Spain. Sources were T cells, B-cell-depleted T cells, or PBMCs; the material itself was cDNA or gDNA.

Per the original data handling: How many nucleated cells were present was estimated from reference gene primer amplification. The assay was immunoSEQ multiplex PCR, and TCRdb's table has in-frame clones only and misses some. V and J calls and clone size are those listed in that table; D and trimming were worked out from the DNA. The table records about 240,000 clones, 86% of them present only once. Germline V lookup: CDR1 SGHAT, CDR2 FQNNGV. The CDR3 sequence is 16 residues long. J gave up 3 bases and V 6 bases, and 14 bases lay outside the gene matches. The material sequenced was peripheral blood. This chain uses TRBV11-2 with TRBJ2-7, with 7 bases identical to TRBD1. The receptor comes from a man older than 75 with acute or convalescent COVID-19. CDR3 loop: CASSYDRQGLYYEQYF. CDR3 nucleotide sequence: TGTGCCAGCAGTTACGATCGACAGGGTCTTTACTACGAGCAGTACTTC.